These 32 T cell receptor beta chains share one sample of origin, sequenced in a study of synovial regulatory T cells in juvenile arthritis. Overall study results and limits: TCR diversity was lower in inflammation-associated blood Treg cells than in other blood Treg cells.

The protocol was immunoSEQ multiplex PCR, while the TCRdb copy is restricted to in-frame clones and leaves out a portion. This sample contains roughly 9,900 clones. These receptors are not linked to any known antigen. Input material: Treg cells from blood. As for subset: HLA-DR+ inflammation-associated blood Treg cells. The receptors were sampled from a donor younger than 30 with juvenile idiopathic arthritis.

The V gene is TRBV29-1, the J gene TRBJ1-1. CDR1 and CDR2 from the germline V gene are SQVTM and ANQGSEA. The CDR3 covers 12 residues. The nucleotide record is missing. CDR3 region: CSVESQGLEAFF. Drawing the rest from reference TRBV29-1 and TRBJ1-1, the complete variable domain is SAVISQKPSRDICQRGTSLTIQCQVDSQVTMMFWYRQQPGQSLTLIATANQGSEATYESGFVIDKFPISRPNLTFSTLTVSNMSPEDSSIYLCSVESQGLEAFFGQGTRLTVV.

The chain recombines TRBV5-6 with TRBJ2-6; TCRdb lists TRBD2, though no DNA is available to test this call. The germline V gene has CDR1 SGHDT and CDR2 YYEEEE. There are 15 residues in the CDR3. No DNA appears here. CDR3 sequence reads: CASSLVNSGANVLTF.

This clone is deemed medium-sized by its frequency. This chain connects TRBV2 to TRBJ1-4; the TRBD1 assignment by TCRdb is unverifiable without DNA. Germline lookup yields CDR1 SNHLY and CDR2 FYNNEI. The CDR3 loop spans 14 amino acids. DNA for this receptor is not on file. This CDR3 reads CASTPGQGLGELFF.

The rearrangement joins TRBV7-9 to TRBJ1-2; the TRBD1 assignment by TCRdb is unverifiable without DNA. The CDR3 has 14 amino acids. The DNA is not on file. CDR1 and CDR2 (germline): SEHNR, FQNEAQ (reference sequence). CDR3: CASSIPGQGFGYTF.

The chain uses TRBV10-3 and TRBJ1-1; TCRdb indicates TRBD1, and absent DNA this call remains unverified. CDR1 is ENHRY and CDR2 is SYGVKD in the germline V gene. The CDR3 spans 12 residues. No DNA appears here. The CDR3 region is CAISAGGTEAFF.

The V gene is TRBV4-1, the J gene TRBJ1-1; checking the TCRdb D call of TRBD1 is not possible without DNA. The CDR3 consists of 13 residues. No DNA has been recorded. The V gene's germline CDR1 is MGHRA and CDR2 YSYEKL. CDR3 in amino acids: CASSQATGGEAFF.

The chain is built from TRBV5-1 and TRBJ1-1; the D call from TCRdb, TRBD1, cannot be confirmed without DNA. The germline CDR1 and CDR2 sequences are SGHRS and YFSETQ. The CDR3 sequence is 14 residues long. No nucleotide data were recorded. CDR3 sequence: CASSVTGSGTEAFF.

Frequency places this clone as medium-sized (0.01 to 0.1%). The chain has TRBV18 and TRBJ1-1. Germline V lookup: CDR1 KGHSH, CDR2 LQKENI. This CDR3 spans 13 amino acids. No DNA is given. This CDR3 reads CASSPLPREEAFF.

The chain carries TRBV6-5 and TRBJ1-2; as DNA is missing, the TRBD1 call by TCRdb cannot be tested. Germline V gene data show CDR1 as MNHEY and CDR2 as SVGAGI. CDR3 length: 13 amino acids. No coding sequence is recorded. The CDR3 sequence: CASTGLRTGGSTF.

V usage is TRBV5-6 and J usage is TRBJ1-2. This CDR3 has 13 amino acids. The DNA sequence is not available. Germline values: CDR1 SGHDT, CDR2 YYEEEE. The CDR3: CASSLLRSYGYTF.

The rearrangement joins TRBV7-9 to TRBJ1-4; TCRdb selects TRBD1, and the lack of DNA leaves this call unchecked. This CDR3 has 18 residues. This entry has no DNA. Looked up from germline, CDR1 is SEHNR and CDR2 is FQNEAQ (reference sequence). The CDR3 spells CASSFFRGRQSTNEKLFF. The full variable domain, its missing parts supplied by reference TRBV7-9 and TRBJ1-4, is DTGVSQNPRHKITKRGQNVTFRCDPISEHNRLYWYRQTLGQGPEFLTYFQNEAQLEKSRLLSDRFSAERPKGSFSTLEIQRTEQGDSAMYLCASSFFRGRQSTNEKLFFGSGTQLSVL.

V and J are TRBV29-1 and TRBJ1-1; as DNA is missing, the TRBD1 call by TCRdb cannot be tested. CDR1 is SQVTM and CDR2 is ANQGSEA in the germline V gene. The CDR3 covers 12 residues. No DNA is given. CDR3 sequence: CSVGDRVSEAFF. Complete variable domain (other parts from reference TRBV29-1 and TRBJ1-1): SAVISQKPSRDICQRGTSLTIQCQVDSQVTMMFWYRQQPGQSLTLIATANQGSEATYESGFVIDKFPISRPNLTFSTLTVSNMSPEDSSIYLCSVGDRVSEAFFGQGTRLTVV.

This rearrangement joins TRBV7-9 to TRBJ1-1; the TCRdb D gene call, TRBD1, has no DNA to confirm it. Germline V CDR1 and CDR2: SEHNR, FQNEAQ (reference sequence). The CDR3 runs 15 residues. This entry has no DNA. CDR3 residues: CAGSPWTGGSPEAFF. Looking up the rest from reference TRBV7-9 and TRBJ1-1 gives the full variable domain: DTGVSQNPRHKITKRGQNVTFRCDPISEHNRLYWYRQTLGQGPEFLTYFQNEAQLEKSRLLSDRFSAERPKGSFSTLEIQRTEQGDSAMYLCAGSPWTGGSPEAFFGQGTRLTVV.

The chain carries TRBV15 and TRBJ2-3; checking the TCRdb D call of TRBD1 is not possible without DNA. Germline V gene sequence: CDR1 LNHNV, CDR2 YYDKDF (reference sequence). The CDR3 loop spans 13 amino acids. This entry has no DNA. The CDR3 loop is CATSTGGADTQYF.

The gene calls are TRBV19 and TRBJ1-1. CDR3 size: 13 residues. Only the protein is available. Germline V gene lookup returns CDR1 LNHDA and CDR2 SQIVND (reference sequence). This chain's CDR3 is CASSIVGSGKAFF.

CDR3 sequence reads: CASSFRDSETQYF. This chain uses TRBV5-1 with TRBJ2-5; TCRdb's assignment of TRBD2 cannot be checked, as there is no DNA. This CDR3 region has 13 residues. Only the protein is on record. Germline V CDR1 and CDR2: SGHRS, YFSETQ.

The chain is built from TRBV6-5 and TRBJ2-7; the TCRdb D gene call, TRBD2, has no DNA to confirm it. Germline V lookup: CDR1 MNHEY, CDR2 SVGAGI. CDR3 length: 15 residues. Only the protein is available. This CDR3 is CASSRTAAGPYEQYF.

The chain combines TRBV28 with TRBJ1-1; TCRdb's assignment of TRBD1 cannot be checked, as there is no DNA. The CDR3 has 15 amino acids. DNA is not recorded here. CDR1 and CDR2 (germline): MDHEN, SYDVKM. CDR3 in amino acids: CASSSHDRENTEAFF. Using reference TRBV28 and TRBJ1-1 for the parts outside the CDR3, the full variable domain is DVKVTQSSRYLVKRTGEKVFLECVQDMDHENMFWYRQDPGLGLRLIYFSYDVKMKEKGDIPEGYSVSREKKERFSLILESASTNQTSMYLCASSSHDRENTEAFFGQGTRLTVV.

CDR3: CATGQGSTTGELFF. J is TRBJ2-2 and V is TRBV10-1; absent DNA, TCRdb's TRBD1 call cannot be checked. The CDR3 loop spans 14 amino acids. The DNA sequence is not available. Per germline, CDR1 WNHNN and CDR2 SYGVQD (reference sequence).

The V and J genes are TRBV4-2 and TRBJ2-1; TCRdb lists TRBD2, though no DNA is available to test this call. The CDR3 length is 16 residues. The entry carries no DNA sequence. CDR1 LGHNA and CDR2 YNFKEQ come from the germline V gene. The CDR3 here is CASSQTGTSGPNEQFF.

This CDR3 is CASKGLQVPSTEQYF. The chain combines TRBV28 with TRBJ2-7; TCRdb calls TRBD1, which cannot be checked without DNA. This CDR3 has 15 amino acids. The DNA sequence is not available. In germline, CDR1 is MDHEN, CDR2 SYDVKM.

The genes are TRBV4-1 and TRBJ1-5; TCRdb picks TRBD1, but there is no DNA to check that call. Germline V gene lookup returns CDR1 MGHRA and CDR2 YSYEKL. The CDR3 has 15 residues. There is no recorded DNA. CDR3: CASSQWGISNQPQHF.

Considering frequency, this clone is medium-sized (0.01 to 0.1%). V usage is TRBV7-6 and J usage is TRBJ1-4. Per germline, CDR1 SGHVS and CDR2 FNYEAQ. The CDR3 extends over 12 amino acids. There is no recorded DNA. CDR3 region: CASSLIKGKLFF.

V and J are TRBV6-1 and TRBJ2-3; with no DNA, the TCRdb D assignment of TRBD2 cannot be verified. CDR3 length equals 14 residues. DNA is not on record. CDR1 and CDR2 (germline): MNHNS, SASEGT. This CDR3 is CASSGGGATDTQYF.

V and J are TRBV6-6 and TRBJ1-5; TCRdb designates TRBD1, a call that cannot be tested without DNA. This CDR3 contains 15 residues. A DNA sequence was not provided. Germline CDR1 MNHNY, CDR2 SVGAGI (reference sequence). CDR3 amino acids: CASSREWTVNQPQHF.

V is TRBV4-1 and J is TRBJ1-1. The CDR3 sequence is 15 residues long. No DNA is recorded. CDR1 MGHRA and CDR2 YSYEKL come from the germline V gene. Here the CDR3 reads CASSQDFGRVTEAFF.

V gene TRBV5-4 combines with J gene TRBJ1-4. CDR1 is SGHNT and CDR2 is YYREEE in the germline V gene (reference sequence). CDR3 length equals 14 residues. No DNA appears here. CDR3 in amino acids: CASSQQGPNEKLFF.

This chain uses TRBV11-3 with TRBJ2-1; the TCRdb D gene call, TRBD1, has no DNA to confirm it. The CDR3 is 13 residues long. No DNA sequence is on record. Germline-derived CDR1 and CDR2 are SGHNT and YENEEA. The CDR3 protein is CASSFDNYNEQFF.

The chain employs TRBV29-1 and TRBJ2-7; TCRdb proposes TRBD2, but this gene call is untestable without DNA. The CDR3 sequence is 12 residues long. The record lacks a DNA sequence. CDR1 is SQVTM and CDR2 is ANQGSEA in the germline V gene. CDR3 amino acids: CSVAGVTYEQYF.

The chain links TRBV4-1 to TRBJ2-7; TCRdb designates TRBD2, a call that cannot be tested without DNA. This CDR3 contains 14 residues. This entry has no DNA. Per the germline V gene, CDR1 is MGHRA and CDR2 is YSYEKL. CDR3 sequence: CASSQERREAKQYF.

The chain carries TRBV9 and TRBJ2-3; TCRdb's D call, TRBD2, is unchecked because there is no DNA. Germline V gene lookup returns CDR1 SGDLS and CDR2 YYNGEE. The CDR3 contains 15 residues. No DNA has been recorded. CDR3 in amino acids: CASTPSGRSPDTQYF.

The chain couples TRBV5-1 to TRBJ2-7. Per germline, CDR1 SGHRS and CDR2 YFSETQ. This CDR3 spans 13 amino acids. No DNA is given. CDR3 in amino acids: CASSMDPGHEQYV.